This T cell receptor beta chain was captured in a study of blood T cell repertoires in COVID-19. On the study more broadly: Material from acute and convalescent COVID-19 was sourced from the United States, Italy and Spain.

Per the original data handling: The authors estimated nucleated cell counts from reference gene primer amplification. Generated by immunoSEQ multiplex PCR, the TCRdb table keeps only in-frame clones and is missing some. V and J calls plus clone size are reproduced from that table; the DNA served to infer D and trimming. The table records 71,000 or so clones, about four fifths of them present only once. The CDR3 length is 14 residues. From germline, CDR1 is SGHTA and CDR2 FQGTGA. The J segment lost 8 bases and the V segment lost 3 bases, leaving 4 bases of the junction unmatched. The source material was peripheral blood. The V and J genes are TRBV7-3 and TRBJ2-1; 10 bases are a match to TRBD2. The TCR sequence derives from a man aged 45-65 years with acute or convalescent COVID-19. CDR3 coding DNA: TGTGCCAGCAGCTTGTCTAGCGGGAGCTATGAGCAGTTCTTC. It encodes CASSLSSGSYEQFF.